This TCR beta chain is drawn from a study of technical replicates of blood from a few donors. The repertoire was sequenced with immunoSEQ multiplex PCR; TCRdb's copy has only in-frame clones and lacks some. The sample includes about 75,000 clones, 95% to 97% seen only once; the top ten take around 0.18%. This clone is a singleton in its sample. The sample consisted of T cells isolated from PBMCs. The receptor comes from a human donor in good health.

The CDR3 DNA reads TGTGCCAGCAGCCGATCAACCAGTCTGAACACTGAAGCTTTCTTT. Its protein is CASSRSTSLNTEAFF. This chain links TRBV7-2 with TRBJ1-1, with D uncertain. Germline V gene lookup returns CDR1 SGHTA and CDR2 FQGNSA. The CDR3 length is 15 residues. The ends were cut back, 5 bases at V and 0 bases at J, with 13 bases in the middle.